One and the same sample provided the 8 T cell receptor beta chains below, sequenced in a study of human T cells and chemical hapten exposure. Regarding time point: pre-sensitization, week 0. Stated treatment: therapeutic diphenylcyclopropenone sensitization with weekly scalp DPC. TCRdb reanalysed the RACE reads using MiXCR and keeps one entry per CDR3 protein. The sample has about 68,000 distinct CDR3 sequences; 11% are singletons. Specimen: whole blood, collected in connection with sensitization to the hapten diphenylcyclopropenone (DPC). The receptors originated from a woman aged 45-60 years with alopecia areata. Some clones in this sample may be carry-over from other donors' samples.

This clonotype was recorded at least ten times. The V call is TRBV29-1, the J call TRBJ2-5, with TRBD1 as a possible D gene (6 bases). Germline V gives CDR1 SQVTM, CDR2 ANQGSEA. The V gene lost 4 bases and the J gene lost 2 bases, with 11 bases spanning the gap. The length of the CDR3 is 13 residues. The CDR3 protein is CSVGRTAQETQYF. CDR3 bases: TGCAGCGTTGGGAGGACAGCACAAGAGACCCAGTACTTC.

The chain is built from TRBV2 and TRBJ1-5, with D hard to call. Germline V gives CDR1 SNHLY, CDR2 FYNNEI. CDR3 size: 15 residues. Between the trimmed V and J ends, which lost 7 bases and 0 bases, there was a span of 13 bases. The CDR3 coding sequence is TGTGCCAGCAAGATCCTCGGAGTTAGCAATCAGCCCCAGCATTTT. Protein: CASKILGVSNQPQHF.

This clonotype appeared many times. This rearrangement joins TRBV29-1 to TRBJ1-2, with TRBD1 identical over 7 bases. The CDR3 totals 13 residues. Germline V lookup: CDR1 SQVTM, CDR2 ANQGSEA. The V gene end was trimmed by 7 bases and the J gene end by 5 bases; junction bases not matched to a gene: 10. The CDR3 loop reads CSAGDSGDYGYTF. CDR3 coding DNA: TGCAGCGCCGGGGACAGCGGGGATTATGGCTACACCTTC.

This clonotype was observed at least ten times. J is TRBJ2-3 and V is TRBV5-4; 15 bases agree with TRBD2. The CDR3 covers 18 residues. Trimming removed 4 bases from V and 6 bases from J; junction bases left unmatched: 12. Per the germline V gene, CDR1 is SGHNT and CDR2 is YYREEE (reference sequence). The DNA for the CDR3 is TGTGCCAGCAGCCAGGGACTAGCGGGAGGACGAGGGCGGGATACGCAGTATTTT. It is translated as CASSQGLAGGRGRDTQYF.

This clonotype appeared a few times. The chain combines TRBV4-2 with TRBJ1-1; D is unclear. Germline V gene sequence: CDR1 LGHNA, CDR2 YNFKEQ. CDR3 length: 15 residues. Between the trimmed V and J ends, which lost 0 bases and 1 base, there was a span of 9 bases. The CDR3 region has the DNA TGTGCCAGCAGCCAAGACCGTCGATCGAACACTGAAGCTTTCTTT. It is translated as CASSQDRRSNTEAFF.

In its sample, this clonotype was seen a few times. The genes are TRBV4-2 and TRBJ1-1; D gene ambiguous. Trimming removed 4 bases from V and 1 base from J, with 16 bases in between. Germline V CDR1 and CDR2: LGHNA, YNFKEQ. This CDR3 is 16 amino acids long. DNA for the CDR3: TGTGCCAGCAGCCCTCTCCGGGGTATGAAGAACACTGAAGCTTTCTTT. Translated: CASSPLRGMKNTEAFF.

This clonotype was counted many times. The rearrangement joins TRBV2 to TRBJ1-1, with D uncertain. Trimming pared 4 bases from V and 11 bases from J, leaving 17 bases between. The CDR3 runs to 13 residues. In germline, CDR1 is SNHLY, CDR2 FYNNEI. The CDR3 loop is CASSVSSDAWAFF. For the CDR3, the DNA is TGTGCCAGCAGTGTCTCGTCAGACGCATGGGCTTTCTTT.

The table lists this clonotype with many counts. The CDR3 spells CASSTGTGAYEQYF. Written as DNA, the CDR3 is TGTGCCAGCAGCACCGGGACAGGGGCCTACGAGCAGTACTTC. V and J are TRBV5-6 and TRBJ2-7; 10 bases are a match to TRBD1. The CDR3 runs 14 residues. Unmatched junction bases numbered 3, after V lost 4 bases and J lost 2 bases. In germline, CDR1 is SGHDT, CDR2 YYEEEE.